This TCR beta chain came from a study of shared T cell receptors in the human thymus. Some clones are missing from TCRdb's copy, which holds only in-frame ones; the method was immunoSEQ multiplex PCR. The table has about 400,000 clones, about 95% seen once. The CDR3 has 16 residues. V was pared by 0 bases and J by 3 bases, with 15 bases between. CDR1 and CDR2 from the germline V gene are WNHNN and SYGVQD (reference sequence). This receptor was identified in a human donor. Sequencing input: thymocytes. The chain recombines TRBV10-1 with TRBJ2-7; D gene ambiguous. For the CDR3, the DNA is TGCGCCAGCAGTGAGTCTGAAACTGGCAAAGACTACGAGCAGTACTTC. This codes for CASSESETGKDYEQYF.